Described below is a single T cell receptor beta chain sequence and its context. Regarding time point: after dendritic cell vaccination, including at tumor progression/relapse. The PCR used 60 V beta and 13 J beta primers. Sequencing used immunoSEQ multiplex PCR; TCRdb keeps in-frame clones, though not all of them. This sample has roughly 100,000 clones, with 85% to 90% found just once. This sample was included in a study of glioma-infiltrating T cells after dendritic cell vaccination. This CDR3 is 15 amino acids long. CDR1 is SGHNT and CDR2 is YYREEE in the germline V gene (reference sequence). V was trimmed by 0 bases and J by 3 bases, leaving 13 bases between them.

Here the sequenced sample was blood, taken after dendritic cell vaccination. This rearrangement joins TRBV5-4 to TRBJ2-7; weak D call: TRBD1 (5 bases). The sequence was collected from a human donor with glioblastoma. The CDR3 region has the DNA TGTGCCAGCAGCTTGGGACAGACAACCTACTACGAGCAGTACTTC. This encodes CASSLGQTTYYEQYF. The full variable domain, its missing parts supplied by reference TRBV5-4 and TRBJ2-7, is ETGVTQSPTHLIKTRGQQVTLRCSSQSGHNTVSWYQQALGQGPQFIFQYYREEENGRGNFPPRFSGLQFPNYSSELNVNALELDDSALYLCASSLGQTTYYEQYFGPGTRLTVT.